This entry lists 21 T cell receptor beta chains sequenced from one sample in a study of blood T cell repertoires in COVID-19. Sequencing used immunoSEQ multiplex PCR; TCRdb keeps in-frame clones, though not all of them. The table lists approximately 200,000 clones, over 80% of them singletons. The material sequenced was PBMCs or T cells enriched from blood (not recorded which). The receptors derive from a man aged 30 to 45 who had recovered from COVID-19.

The chain couples TRBV9 to TRBJ2-1, with TRBD2 identical over 7 bases. The ends lost 5 bases at V and 9 bases at J; junction bases unmatched: 11. The CDR3 covers 14 residues. Germline lookup yields CDR1 SGDLS and CDR2 YYNGEE. In DNA, the CDR3 is TGTGCCAGCAGTCCCGGGGAGGGATGGGGTGAGCAGTTCTTC. Translating it yields CASSPGEGWGEQFF.

CDR3: CASSYRGTYNEQFF. CDR3 nucleotide sequence: TGTGCCAGCAGTTACAGGGGCACCTACAATGAGCAGTTCTTC. This chain joins TRBV7-2 and TRBJ2-1; 7 bases fit TRBD1. The CDR3 has 14 residues. Germline CDR1 SGHTA, CDR2 FQGNSA. The V gene end was trimmed by 6 bases and the J gene end by 2 bases; junction bases not matched to a gene: 4.

V and J are TRBV30 and TRBJ1-2; maybe TRBD1 (5 bases). V was pared by 3 bases and J by 3 bases, with 14 bases between. In germline, CDR1 is GTSNPN, CDR2 SVGIG (reference sequence). The CDR3 loop spans 14 amino acids. CDR3 DNA sequence: TGTGCCTGGAGGCGACCGGGGGTGTACTATGGCTACACCTTC. Its translation is CAWRRPGVYYGYTF. The full variable domain, completed using reference TRBV30 and TRBJ1-2, is SQTIHQWPATLVQPVGSPLSLECTVEGTSNPNLYWYRQAAGRGLQLLFYSVGIGQISSEVPQNLSASRPQDRQFILSSKKLLLSDSGFYLCAWRRPGVYYGYTFGSGTRLTVV.

The chain recombines TRBV10-2 with TRBJ1-5, with a possible D match to TRBD1 (6 bases). CDR3 length: 15 residues. Germline loops: CDR1 WSHSY, CDR2 SAAADI. With 2 bases removed from V and 6 bases from J, the gap between germline ends came to 14 bases. DNA of the CDR3: TGCGCCAGCAGTGAGGAATTACAGGGAATTCAGCCCCAGCATTTT. Protein sequence: CASSEELQGIQPQHF.

This chain links TRBV7-2 with TRBJ2-5, with 10 bases fitting TRBD2. The CDR3 runs to 19 residues. Germline CDR1 reads SGHTA; CDR2 reads FQGNSA. The V gene end was trimmed by 4 bases and the J gene end by 5 bases; junction bases not matched to a gene: 19. Here the CDR3 reads CASSSTPTAGGPRYETQYF. CDR3 nucleotide sequence: TGTGCCAGCAGCTCCACCCCAACAGCGGGGGGGCCTCGGTATGAGACCCAGTACTTC.

V usage is TRBV4-3 and J usage is TRBJ1-2; a possible D gene is TRBD1 (6 bases). Trimming took 1 base from V and 0 from J, leaving 15 bases between them. This CDR3 has 17 amino acids. Germline values: CDR1 LGHNA, CDR2 YSLEER. The CDR3 DNA follows: TGCGCCAGCAGCCAAGCTTTGTCAGGGGCCCCTAACTATGGCTACACCTTC. Translated: CASSQALSGAPNYGYTF.

This clone has a handful of counts. The V call is TRBV30, the J call TRBJ2-5; 10 bases match TRBD2. The CDR3 loop spans 14 amino acids. Trimming at V came to 8 bases and at J to 2 bases, leaving 8 bases not matched to a gene. Germline-derived CDR1 and CDR2 are GTSNPN and SVGIG (reference sequence). This chain's CDR3 is CAQKAAGGQETQYF. CDR3 nucleotides: TGTGCCCAAAAAGCAGCGGGAGGGCAAGAGACCCAGTACTTC. The full variable domain, its missing parts supplied by reference TRBV30 and TRBJ2-5, is SQTIHQWPATLVQPVGSPLSLECTVEGTSNPNLYWYRQAAGRGLQLLFYSVGIGQISSEVPQNLSASRPQDRQFILSSKKLLLSDSGFYLCAQKAAGGQETQYFGPGTRLLVL.

This clone was counted once. The chain recombines TRBV18 with TRBJ1-2; D remains unclear. Trimming took off 1 base at V and 2 bases at J, with 14 bases between the two ends. The CDR3 has 16 residues. Germline CDR1 KGHSH, CDR2 LQKENI. The CDR3 DNA is TGTGCCAGCTCACCACGGAGTCGCGACGGGAACTATGGCTACACCTTC. It yields the protein CASSPRSRDGNYGYTF.

The chain is built from TRBV10-3 and TRBJ1-3; D not certain. V gave up 8 bases and J gave up 0 bases, with 14 bases separating them. Germline V CDR1 and CDR2: ENHRY, SYGVKD. The CDR3 length is 15 residues. The CDR3 sequence is CAIGDERHSGNTIYF. The CDR3 nucleotides are TGTGCCATCGGGGATGAGCGGCACTCTGGAAACACCATATATTTT.

V is TRBV11-2 and J is TRBJ2-7, with 7 nucleotides matching TRBD1. This CDR3 has 15 residues. Germline CDR1 and CDR2: SGHAT and FQNNGV. J lost 2 bases, V lost 3 bases, and 7 bases had no gene match. The CDR3 nucleotides read TGTGCCAGCAGCTTTTTTCTCCAGGGGGCCTACGAGCAGTACTTC. This translates into CASSFFLQGAYEQYF.

This chain links TRBV20-1 with TRBJ1-1, with no clear D. CDR1 and CDR2 from the germline V gene are DFQATT and SNEGSKA (reference sequence). This CDR3 is built from 11 residues. V gave up 1 base and J gave up 8 bases, with 8 bases separating them. Here the CDR3 reads CSARVAGEAFF. The DNA for the CDR3 is TGCAGTGCTAGAGTGGCGGGCGAAGCTTTCTTT.

The rearrangement uses TRBV5-1 and TRBJ2-2; perhaps TRBD1 as D (6 bases). Germline lookup yields CDR1 SGHRS and CDR2 YFSETQ. The CDR3 has 14 amino acids. Trimming stripped 4 bases from V and 5 bases from J, with 12 bases between. This CDR3 is CASSPTGSTGELFF. The DNA for the CDR3 is TGCGCCAGCAGCCCAACAGGGTCGACCGGGGAGCTGTTTTTT.

The genes are TRBV18 and TRBJ1-2; 8 bases fit TRBD1. Germline trimming cut 5 bases from V and 4 bases from J; bases unmatched to any gene: 9. The CDR3 totals 15 residues. Germline lookup yields CDR1 KGHSH and CDR2 LQKENI. The CDR3 reads CASSSTGQAIYGYTF. The CDR3 nucleotides are TGTGCCAGCTCATCAACGGGACAGGCGATCTATGGCTACACCTTC.

This CDR3 is CASSLLAGGPDTQYF. In DNA form, the CDR3 reads TGTGCCAGCAGTTTACTAGCGGGAGGGCCAGATACGCAGTATTTT. V gene TRBV27 combines with J gene TRBJ2-3; 12 nucleotides agree with TRBD2. The trim removed 2 bases at V and 4 bases at J, leaving 1 base unmatched. The CDR3 runs to 15 residues. Germline loops: CDR1 MNHEY, CDR2 SMNVEV (reference sequence).

V and J are TRBV11-2 and TRBJ2-5; 8 bases fit TRBD2. The CDR3 runs to 19 residues. With 5 bases clipped from V and 2 bases from J, the junction kept 19 bases outside the gene matches. The germline V gene encodes CDR1 SGHAT and CDR2 FQNNGV. In DNA, the CDR3 is TGTGCCAGCAGCGGCAAATTTGGTGGTAGCGGGGCCGCACAAGAGACCCAGTACTTC. This codes for CASSGKFGGSGAAQETQYF.

The chain links TRBV14 to TRBJ1-1; 10 positions match TRBD1. CDR3 length: 16 amino acids. The germline gives CDR1 SGHDN, CDR2 FVKESK. V lost 4 bases, J lost 0 bases, and 5 bases stayed unmatched. CDR3: CASSRKTGGVNTEAFF. The CDR3 coding sequence is TGTGCCAGCAGCCGAAAGACAGGGGGCGTGAACACTGAAGCTTTCTTT.

This sequence joins TRBV11-2 and TRBJ2-7, with D tentatively TRBD1 (6 bases). The germline V gene encodes CDR1 SGHAT and CDR2 FQNNGV. The CDR3 totals 15 residues. V gave up 2 bases and J gave up 3 bases, with 14 bases separating them. DNA of the CDR3: TGTGCCAGCAGCTTATTATCGGACAGCTACTACGAGCAGTACTTC. It yields the protein CASSLLSDSYYEQYF.

This clone was counted once. The V gene is TRBV4-3, the J gene TRBJ2-2; 13 nucleotides align to TRBD2. After removal of 4 bases from V and 0 bases from J, the junction contained 5 bases not matched to a gene. This CDR3 is built from 18 residues. Germline values: CDR1 LGHNA, CDR2 YSLEER. CDR3 residues: CASSLRLAGGSNTGELFF. The CDR3 DNA reads TGCGCCAGCAGCCTCAGACTAGCGGGGGGCTCGAACACCGGGGAGCTGTTTTTT.

J is TRBJ2-7 and V is TRBV11-2, with 7 nucleotides matching TRBD1. The germline V gene has CDR1 SGHAT and CDR2 FQNNGV. V lost 5 bases to trimming and J lost 2 bases; unmatched junction nucleotides: 9. There are 15 residues in the CDR3. For the CDR3, the DNA is TGTGCCAGCAGCCTCAGGGGGAACGTGGCCTACGAGCAGTACTTC. It yields the protein CASSLRGNVAYEQYF. The full variable domain, completed using reference TRBV11-2 and TRBJ2-7, is EAGVAQSPRYKIIEKRQSVAFWCNPISGHATLYWYQQILGQGPKLLIQFQNNGVVDDSQLPKDRFSAERLKGVDSTLKIQPAKLEDSAVYLCASSLRGNVAYEQYFGPGTRLTVT.

J is TRBJ2-7 and V is TRBV6-5, with a weak D call TRBD2 (6 bases). CDR3 length: 13 residues. The germline gives CDR1 MNHEY, CDR2 SVGAGI. With 5 bases removed from V and 5 bases from J, the gap between germline ends came to 13 bases. The CDR3 loop reads CASSRPGSNEQYF. The CDR3 nucleotides read TGTGCCAGCAGTCGTCCCGGGAGCAACGAGCAGTACTTC.

The chain links TRBV20-1 to TRBJ2-7, with 9 bases fitting TRBD1. V gave up 3 bases and J gave up 2 bases; unmatched junction bases: 11. From germline, CDR1 is DFQATT and CDR2 SNEGSKA (reference sequence). The CDR3 length is 16 residues. CDR3 loop: CSASKAVRQGAYEQYF. For the CDR3, the DNA is TGCAGTGCTAGTAAGGCCGTCAGACAGGGGGCCTACGAGCAGTACTTC.